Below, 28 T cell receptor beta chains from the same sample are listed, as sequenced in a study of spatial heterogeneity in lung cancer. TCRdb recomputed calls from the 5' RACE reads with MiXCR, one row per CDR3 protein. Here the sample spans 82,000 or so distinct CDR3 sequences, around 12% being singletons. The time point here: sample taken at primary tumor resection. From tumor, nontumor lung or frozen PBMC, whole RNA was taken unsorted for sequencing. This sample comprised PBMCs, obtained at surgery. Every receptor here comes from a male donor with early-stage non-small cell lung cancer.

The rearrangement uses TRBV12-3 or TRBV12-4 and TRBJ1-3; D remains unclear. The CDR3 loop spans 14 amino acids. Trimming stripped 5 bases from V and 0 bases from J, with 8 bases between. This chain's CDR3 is CASSPMNSGNTIYF. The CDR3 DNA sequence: TGTGCCAGCAGTCCCATGAACTCTGGAAACACCATATATTTT.

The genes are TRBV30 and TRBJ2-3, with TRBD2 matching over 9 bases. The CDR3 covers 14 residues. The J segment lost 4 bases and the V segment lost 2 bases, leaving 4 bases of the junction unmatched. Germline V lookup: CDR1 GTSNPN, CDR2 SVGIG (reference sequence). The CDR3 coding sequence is TGTGCCTGGAGTACCAGCGGGAGGCCAGATACGCAGTATTTT. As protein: CAWSTSGRPDTQYF.

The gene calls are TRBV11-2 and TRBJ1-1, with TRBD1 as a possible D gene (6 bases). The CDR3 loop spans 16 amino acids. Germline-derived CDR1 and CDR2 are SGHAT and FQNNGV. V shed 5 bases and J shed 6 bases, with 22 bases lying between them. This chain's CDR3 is CASSPRGGGITSEAFF. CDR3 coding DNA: TGTGCCAGCAGCCCACGAGGGGGGGGCATAACCTCTGAAGCTTTCTTT.

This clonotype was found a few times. For the CDR3, the DNA is TGCGCCAGCAGCTTGGCAGGACGTTCCTCCTACAATGAGCAGTTCTTC. Translating gives CASSLAGRSSYNEQFF. The chain recombines TRBV5-1 with TRBJ2-1; D ambiguous. The V end was cut by 0 bases, the J end by 0 bases, with 10 bases between. The V gene's germline CDR1 is SGHRS and CDR2 YFSETQ. The CDR3 spans 16 residues.

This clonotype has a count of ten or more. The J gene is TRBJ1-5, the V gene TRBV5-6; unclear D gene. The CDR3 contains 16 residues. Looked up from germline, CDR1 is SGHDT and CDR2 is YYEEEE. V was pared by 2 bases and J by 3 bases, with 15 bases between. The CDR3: CASSFGTNVDNQPQHF. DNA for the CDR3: TGTGCCAGCAGCTTTGGCACTAACGTGGACAATCAGCCCCAGCATTTT. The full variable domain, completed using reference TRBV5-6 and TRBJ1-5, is DAGVTQSPTHLIKTRGQQVTLRCSPKSGHDTVSWYQQALGQGPQFIFQYYEEEERQRGNFPDRFSGHQFPNYSSELNVNALLLGDSALYLCASSFGTNVDNQPQHFGDGTRLSIL.

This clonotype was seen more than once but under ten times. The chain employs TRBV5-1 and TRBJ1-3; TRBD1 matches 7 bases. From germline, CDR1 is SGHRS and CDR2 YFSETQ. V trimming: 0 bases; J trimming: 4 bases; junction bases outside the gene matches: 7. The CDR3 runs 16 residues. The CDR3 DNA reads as TGCGCCAGCAGCTTGGAGGGGGCAGGAGGAGGAAACACCATATATTTT. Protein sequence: CASSLEGAGGGNTIYF.

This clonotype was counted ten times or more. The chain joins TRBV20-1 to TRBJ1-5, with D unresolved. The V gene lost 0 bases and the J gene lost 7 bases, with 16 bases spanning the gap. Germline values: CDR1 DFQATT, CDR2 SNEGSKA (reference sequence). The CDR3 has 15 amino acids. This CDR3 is CSARDGVGDMQPQHF. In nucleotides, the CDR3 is TGCAGTGCTAGAGATGGGGTCGGGGATATGCAGCCCCAGCATTTT.

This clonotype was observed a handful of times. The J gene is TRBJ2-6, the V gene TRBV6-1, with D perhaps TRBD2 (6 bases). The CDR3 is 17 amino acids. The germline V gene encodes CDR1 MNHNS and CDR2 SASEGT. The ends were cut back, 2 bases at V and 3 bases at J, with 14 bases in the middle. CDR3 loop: CASSENPGGVGANVLTF. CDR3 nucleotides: TGTGCCAGCAGTGAAAACCCTGGAGGGGTTGGGGCCAACGTCCTGACTTTC.

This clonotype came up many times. CDR3 nucleotide sequence: TGCAGCGTCGGGGACACGAAATACGAGCAGTACTTC. Translation: CSVGDTKYEQYF. This sequence joins TRBV29-1 and TRBJ2-7; TRBD1 is a possible D gene (6 bases). Germline CDR1 is SQVTM and CDR2 is ANQGSEA. V lost 6 bases and J 4 bases, leaving 13 bases between the germline ends. There are 12 residues in the CDR3.

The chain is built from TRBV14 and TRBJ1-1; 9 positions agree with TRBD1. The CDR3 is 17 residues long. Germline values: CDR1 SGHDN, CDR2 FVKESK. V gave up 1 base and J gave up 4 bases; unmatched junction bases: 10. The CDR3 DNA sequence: TGTGCCAGCAGCCAAGTCGCGGGACAGGGATCGAGCACTGAAGCTTTCTTT. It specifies CASSQVAGQGSSTEAFF.

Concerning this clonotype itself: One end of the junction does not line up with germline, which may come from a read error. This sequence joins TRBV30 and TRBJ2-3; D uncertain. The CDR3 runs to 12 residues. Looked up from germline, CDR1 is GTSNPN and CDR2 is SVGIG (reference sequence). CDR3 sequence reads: CAWSGSRDTQYF. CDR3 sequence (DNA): TGTGCCTGGAGTGGTAGCAGAGATACGCAGTATTTT. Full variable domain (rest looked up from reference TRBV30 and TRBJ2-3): SQTIHQWPATLVQPVGSPLSLECTVEGTSNPNLYWYRQAAGRGLQLLFYSVGIGQISSEVPQNLSASRPQDRQFILSSKKLLLSDSGFYLCAWSGSRDTQYFGPGTRLTVL.

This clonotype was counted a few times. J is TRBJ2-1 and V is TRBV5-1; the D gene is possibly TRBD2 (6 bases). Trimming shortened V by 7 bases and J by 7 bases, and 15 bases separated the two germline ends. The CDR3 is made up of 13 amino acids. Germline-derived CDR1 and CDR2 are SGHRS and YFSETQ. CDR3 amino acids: CASGERAQNEQFF. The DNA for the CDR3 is TGCGCCAGCGGCGAGCGGGCCCAAAATGAGCAGTTCTTC.

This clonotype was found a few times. The DNA for the CDR3 is TGTGCCAGCAGCTTAGGGACAGGGTTAATGGATACGCAGTATTTT. Amino acid sequence: CASSLGTGLMDTQYF. The rearrangement joins TRBV5-6 to TRBJ2-3, with 9 bases that match TRBD1. The CDR3 extends over 15 amino acids. Germline V gene data show CDR1 as SGHDT and CDR2 as YYEEEE. V was pared by 2 bases and J by 6 bases, with 7 bases of the junction left unmatched.

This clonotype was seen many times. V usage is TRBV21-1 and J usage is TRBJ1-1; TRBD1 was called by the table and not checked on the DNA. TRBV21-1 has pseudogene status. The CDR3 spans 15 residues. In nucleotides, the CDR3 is TGTGCCAGCAGCAAACCCGGCAACTCGTCAGTGGAAGCTTTCTTT. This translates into CASSKPGNSSVEAFF.

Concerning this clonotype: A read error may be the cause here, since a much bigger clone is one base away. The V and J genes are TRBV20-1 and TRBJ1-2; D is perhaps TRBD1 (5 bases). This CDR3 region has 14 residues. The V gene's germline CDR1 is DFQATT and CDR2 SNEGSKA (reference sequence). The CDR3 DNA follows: TGCAGTGCTAGAGATCCAACCGGGACGAGGGGCTGCACCTTC. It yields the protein CSARDPTGTRGCTF.

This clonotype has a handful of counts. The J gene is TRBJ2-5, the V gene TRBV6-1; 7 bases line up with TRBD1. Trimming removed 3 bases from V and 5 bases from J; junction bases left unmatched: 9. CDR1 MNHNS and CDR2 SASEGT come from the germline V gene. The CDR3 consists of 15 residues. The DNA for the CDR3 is TGTGCCAGCAGTGACGAACAGGGGTTCGTGGAGACCCAGTACTTC. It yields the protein CASSDEQGFVETQYF.

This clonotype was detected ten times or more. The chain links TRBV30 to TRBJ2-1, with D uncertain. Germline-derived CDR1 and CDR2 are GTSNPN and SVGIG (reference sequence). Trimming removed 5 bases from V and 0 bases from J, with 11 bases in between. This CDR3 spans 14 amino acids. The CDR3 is CAWVGRSSYNEQFF. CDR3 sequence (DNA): TGTGCCTGGGTTGGAAGGAGCTCCTACAATGAGCAGTTCTTC.

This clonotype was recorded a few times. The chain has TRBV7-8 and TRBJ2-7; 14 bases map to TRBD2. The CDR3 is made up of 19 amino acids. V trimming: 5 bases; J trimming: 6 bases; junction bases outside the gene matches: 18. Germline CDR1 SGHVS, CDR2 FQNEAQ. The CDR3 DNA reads TGTGCCAGCAGCCCGGGACTAGCGGGAGAGTACCCGACTTGGGCCGAGCAGTACTTC. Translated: CASSPGLAGEYPTWAEQYF.

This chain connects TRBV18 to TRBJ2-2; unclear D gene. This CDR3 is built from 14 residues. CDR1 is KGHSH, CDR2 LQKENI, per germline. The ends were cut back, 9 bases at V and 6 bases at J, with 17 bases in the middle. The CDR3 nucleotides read TGTGCCAGTTACTCGACGACGGGCGCCGGGGAGCTGTTTTTT. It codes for CASYSTTGAGELFF.

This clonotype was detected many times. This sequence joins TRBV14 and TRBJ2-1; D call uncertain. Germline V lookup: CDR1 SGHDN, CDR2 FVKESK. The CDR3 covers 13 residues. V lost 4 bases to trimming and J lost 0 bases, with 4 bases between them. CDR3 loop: CASSLYSYNEQFF. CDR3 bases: TGTGCCAGCAGCCTGTACTCCTACAATGAGCAGTTCTTC.

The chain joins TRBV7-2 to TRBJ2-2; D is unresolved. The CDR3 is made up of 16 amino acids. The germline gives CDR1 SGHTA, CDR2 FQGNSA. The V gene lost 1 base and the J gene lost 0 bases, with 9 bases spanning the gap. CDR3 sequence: CASSLEPPSNTGELFF. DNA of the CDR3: TGTGCCAGCAGCTTAGAGCCGCCCTCGAACACCGGGGAGCTGTTTTTT.

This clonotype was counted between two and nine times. Here the CDR3 reads CSARTQRGADPSTDTQYF. CDR3 DNA sequence: TGCAGTGCTAGGACCCAGCGGGGGGCCGACCCTAGCACAGATACGCAGTATTTT. The gene calls are TRBV20-1 and TRBJ2-3, with TRBD2 identical over 9 bases. Germline trimming cut 3 bases from V and 0 bases from J; bases unmatched to any gene: 13. The germline gives CDR1 DFQATT, CDR2 SNEGSKA (reference sequence). The CDR3 loop spans 18 amino acids.

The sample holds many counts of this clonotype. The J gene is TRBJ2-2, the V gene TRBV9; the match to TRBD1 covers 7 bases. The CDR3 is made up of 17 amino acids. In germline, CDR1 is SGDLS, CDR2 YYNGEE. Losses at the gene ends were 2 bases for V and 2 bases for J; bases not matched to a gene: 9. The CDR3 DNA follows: TGTGCCAGCAGCGTTTCCACGGGACAGCCCAACACCGGGGAGCTGTTTTTT. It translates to CASSVSTGQPNTGELFF.

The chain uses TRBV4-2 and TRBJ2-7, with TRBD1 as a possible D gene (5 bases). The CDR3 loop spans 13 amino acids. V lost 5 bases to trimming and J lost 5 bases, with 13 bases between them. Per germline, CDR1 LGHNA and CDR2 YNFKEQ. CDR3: CASSVQGWDEQYF. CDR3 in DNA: TGTGCCAGCAGCGTTCAGGGTTGGGACGAGCAGTACTTC.

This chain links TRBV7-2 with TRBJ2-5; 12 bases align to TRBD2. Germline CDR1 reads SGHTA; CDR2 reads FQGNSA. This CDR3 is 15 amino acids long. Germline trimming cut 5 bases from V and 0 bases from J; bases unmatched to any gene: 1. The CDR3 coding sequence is TGTGCCAGCAGCCGGACTAGCGGGAACCAAGAGACCCAGTACTTC. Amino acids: CASSRTSGNQETQYF.

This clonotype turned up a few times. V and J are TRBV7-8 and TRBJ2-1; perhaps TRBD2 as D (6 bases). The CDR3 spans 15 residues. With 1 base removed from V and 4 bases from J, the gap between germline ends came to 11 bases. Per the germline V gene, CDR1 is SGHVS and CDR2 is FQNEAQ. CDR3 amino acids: CASSLGGTSYNEQFF. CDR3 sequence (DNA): TGTGCCAGCAGCTTAGGGGGGACTTCTTACAATGAGCAGTTCTTC.

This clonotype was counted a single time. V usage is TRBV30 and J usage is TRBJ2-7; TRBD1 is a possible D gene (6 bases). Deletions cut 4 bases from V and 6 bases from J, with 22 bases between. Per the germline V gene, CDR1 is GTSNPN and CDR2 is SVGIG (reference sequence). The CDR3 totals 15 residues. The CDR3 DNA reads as TGTGCCTGGACCCCTTGGGCAGGGGATCCCTTCGAGCAGTACTTC. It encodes CAWTPWAGDPFEQYF.

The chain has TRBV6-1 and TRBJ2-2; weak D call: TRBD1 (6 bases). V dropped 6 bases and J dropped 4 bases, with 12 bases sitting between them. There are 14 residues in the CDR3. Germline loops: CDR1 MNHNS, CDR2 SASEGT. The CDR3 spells CASSVIQGTGELFF. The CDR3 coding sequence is TGTGCCAGCAGCGTAATACAGGGCACCGGGGAGCTGTTTTTT.